The clone carrying this T cell receptor beta chain occurred once. The data belong to a study of Ad26.COV2.S vaccination and SARS-CoV-2 variants. The method was immunoSEQ multiplex PCR; TCRdb's version includes in-frame clones alone and lacks a portion of them. The data contain some 340,000 clones, roughly 84% of them singletons. Treatment reported: about 20 received Ad26.COV2.S at low or high dose, single or two shots; about 5 received placebo; per-sample allocation not given. Samples analyzed were those drawn on day 63 after the first vaccine or placebo injection. An 18-55-year-old adult in Boston served as donor. This specimen was peripheral blood, taken in a trial of Ad26.COV2.S vaccine versus placebo. This clonotype originated in a person aged 18 to 65 who received the Ad26.COV2.S COVID-19 vaccine or a placebo.

The CDR3 region has the DNA TGTGCCAGCAGCCCCCGACAGGGAAACACTGAAGCTTTCTTT. Translation: CASSPRQGNTEAFF. The V call is TRBV5-6, the J call TRBJ1-1; the match to TRBD1 covers 7 bases. V lost 4 bases and J lost 2; bases outside the gene matches: 5. Germline lookup yields CDR1 SGHDT and CDR2 YYEEEE. The CDR3 length is 14 residues.